The next 32 T cell receptor beta chains were all read from a single sample in a study of CXCR3-negative and CXCR3-positive naive CD8 T cells. cDNA libraries for TRB were generated by 5' RACE incorporating UMI labels. From its re-call of the 5' RACE reads, TCRdb lists each CDR3 protein once, without DNA. The listing records around 26,000 distinct CDR3 sequences. The source material was naive CXCR3- CD8+ T cells from blood. The subset is: CD45RO-CCR7+CD27+CD95- naive CD8+ T cells lacking CXCR3 (TNR3-). Source of these receptors: a human donor in good health. Some clones in this sample may be carry-over from other donors' samples.

The gene calls are TRBV28 and TRBJ2-2. There are 13 residues in the CDR3. CDR1 MDHEN and CDR2 SYDVKM come from the germline V gene. The chain's CDR3 is CASSFRNTGELFF. Complete variable domain (other parts from reference TRBV28 and TRBJ2-2): DVKVTQSSRYLVKRTGEKVFLECVQDMDHENMFWYRQDPGLGLRLIYFSYDVKMKEKGDIPEGYSVSREKKERFSLILESASTNQTSMYLCASSFRNTGELFFGEGSRLTVL.

The rearrangement uses TRBV7-9 and TRBJ2-7; TCRdb's D call, TRBD1, is unchecked because there is no DNA. Germline assignment: CDR1 SEHNR and CDR2 FQNEAQ (reference sequence). The CDR3 is 14 residues long. The CDR3 region is CASSSLTGGNEQYF.

J is TRBJ1-2 and V is TRBV7-8; the D call from TCRdb, TRBD1, cannot be confirmed without DNA. CDR1 SGHVS and CDR2 FQNEAQ come from the germline V gene. The CDR3 spans 14 residues. CDR3 loop: CASSFPGQEYGYTF.

The chain combines TRBV12-3 or TRBV12-4 with TRBJ1-1. This CDR3 comprises 12 residues. The CDR3 spells CASSPENTEAFF.

This sequence joins TRBV20-1 and TRBJ2-1; there is no DNA to check the TCRdb D call of TRBD2. The V gene's germline CDR1 is DFQATT and CDR2 SNEGSKA (reference sequence). CDR3 size: 16 residues. The CDR3 here is CSARDLDSGRAGEQFF.

V usage is TRBV23-1 and J usage is TRBJ2-7; with no DNA, the TCRdb D assignment of TRBD1 cannot be verified. TRBV23-1 qualifies as an ORF whose function is uncertain. The CDR3 loop spans 18 amino acids. The CDR3 spells CASSSHPPGEGQALEQYF.

V usage is TRBV12-3 or TRBV12-4 and J usage is TRBJ2-1; the D call from TCRdb, TRBD2, cannot be confirmed without DNA. This CDR3 has 15 residues. CDR3 region: CASSSWLATYNEQFF.

The gene calls are TRBV7-2 and TRBJ1-1; the D call from TCRdb, TRBD1, cannot be confirmed without DNA. The CDR3 loop spans 13 amino acids. Germline V CDR1 and CDR2: SGHTA, FQGNSA. The chain's CDR3 is CASSLLDRVEAFF.

This chain connects TRBV27 to TRBJ2-7; checking the TCRdb D call of TRBD2 is not possible without DNA. This CDR3 comprises 13 residues. Per germline, CDR1 MNHEY and CDR2 SMNVEV (reference sequence). This CDR3 is CASSPSGSWEQYF.

This rearrangement joins TRBV20-1 to TRBJ2-1. Germline V lookup: CDR1 DFQATT, CDR2 SNEGSKA (reference sequence). The CDR3 runs to 13 residues. The CDR3 loop is CSARDRLYNEQFF.

The chain has TRBV12-3 or TRBV12-4 and TRBJ1-5; TCRdb gives TRBD1 as the D gene, but with no DNA this cannot be confirmed. CDR3 length equals 15 residues. The CDR3 is CASSLGQLSNQPQHF.

This chain joins TRBV29-1 and TRBJ2-1; the D gene TCRdb calls, TRBD1, cannot be checked with no DNA. Germline CDR1 reads SQVTM; CDR2 reads ANQGSEA. This CDR3 contains 13 residues. CDR3 region: CSVGETGYNEQFF.

The genes are TRBV29-1 and TRBJ1-2; TCRdb selects TRBD1, and the lack of DNA leaves this call unchecked. CDR3 length equals 12 residues. Germline lookup yields CDR1 SQVTM and CDR2 ANQGSEA. This chain's CDR3 is CSVEDSEGGIIF. Filled out from reference TRBV29-1 and TRBJ1-2, the complete variable domain reads SAVISQKPSRDICQRGTSLTIQCQVDSQVTMMFWYRQQPGQSLTLIATANQGSEATYESGFVIDKFPISRPNLTFSTLTVSNMSPEDSSIYLCSVEDSEGGIIFGSGTRLTVV.

This chain links TRBV7-9 with TRBJ2-3; TCRdb returns TRBD1, unconfirmable since there is no DNA. Germline assignment: CDR1 SEHNR and CDR2 FQNEAQ (reference sequence). The CDR3 has 15 amino acids. The CDR3 sequence is CASSLVTGATDTQYF.

This chain links TRBV4-3 with TRBJ1-4. CDR3 length: 15 residues. Germline loops: CDR1 LGHNA, CDR2 YSLEER. CDR3 loop: CASARIMGMDEKLFF.

CDR3 residues: CASSPTSGTSYNEQFF. The rearrangement links TRBV6-5 to TRBJ2-1; TCRdb indicates TRBD2, and absent DNA this call remains unverified. Germline V gene sequence: CDR1 MNHEY, CDR2 SVGAGI. The CDR3 sequence is 16 residues long.

The chain couples TRBV29-1 to TRBJ2-3; the D call of TRBD2 rests on TCRdb alone, since no DNA is present to check it. CDR3 length equals 14 residues. CDR1 and CDR2 from the germline V gene are SQVTM and ANQGSEA. CDR3 sequence: CSVDGGRSPDTQYF.

The rearrangement joins TRBV7-9 to TRBJ2-7; TCRdb names TRBD2, which stays unverified in the absence of DNA. The CDR3 length is 13 residues. CDR1 and CDR2 (germline): SEHNR, FQNEAQ (reference sequence). CDR3 sequence reads: CASSPGPTYEQYF.

The rearrangement uses TRBV25-1 and TRBJ1-1. CDR3 length equals 13 residues. Per the germline V gene, CDR1 is MGHDK and CDR2 is SYGVNS. The CDR3 protein is CASSEYSNTEAFF. The full variable domain, its missing parts supplied by reference TRBV25-1 and TRBJ1-1, is EADIYQTPRYLVIGTGKKITLECSQTMGHDKMYWYQQDPGMELHLIHYSYGVNSTEKGDLSSESTVSRIRTEHFPLTLESARPSHTSQYLCASSEYSNTEAFFGQGTRLTVV.

This sequence joins TRBV6-2 or TRBV6-3 and TRBJ1-5. The CDR3 sequence is 13 residues long. CDR1 is MNHEY, CDR2 SVGEGT, per germline. The CDR3 spells CASSYPGNQPQHF.

This chain joins TRBV11-2 and TRBJ2-3. This CDR3 is built from 15 residues. CDR1 SGHAT and CDR2 FQNNGV come from the germline V gene. CDR3 loop: CASSLGTGRTDTQYF.

This chain links TRBV6-6 with TRBJ2-1; TCRdb's D call, TRBD1, is unchecked because there is no DNA. The length of the CDR3 is 13 residues. CDR1 and CDR2 (germline): MNHNY, SVGAGI (reference sequence). This chain's CDR3 is CASTFIRGNEQFF.

The chain uses TRBV11-3 and TRBJ2-1; lacking DNA, the TRBD1 call made by TCRdb goes unchecked. CDR1 SGHNT and CDR2 YENEEA come from the germline V gene. The CDR3 is made up of 14 amino acids. The CDR3 spells CASSPRAGSNEQFF.

The chain carries TRBV12-3 or TRBV12-4 and TRBJ1-5; TCRdb gives TRBD1 as the D gene, but with no DNA this cannot be confirmed. The CDR3 covers 14 residues. CDR3 sequence: CASSSSGVNQPQHF.

V gene TRBV12-3 or TRBV12-4 combines with J gene TRBJ2-5; TCRdb lists TRBD1, though no DNA is available to test this call. The CDR3 loop spans 15 amino acids. The CDR3 spells CASSPVRGLSETQYF.

The chain combines TRBV20-1 with TRBJ1-1; absent DNA, TCRdb's TRBD1 call cannot be checked. The germline gives CDR1 DFQATT, CDR2 SNEGSKA (reference sequence). The CDR3 has 15 amino acids. The CDR3 loop is CSARDIETPHTEAFF.

The CDR3 loop reads CASSLGDITNEKLFF. J is TRBJ1-4 and V is TRBV4-3; TCRdb proposes TRBD1, but this gene call is untestable without DNA. Germline CDR1 is LGHNA and CDR2 is YSLEER. This CDR3 comprises 15 residues.

The rearrangement links TRBV29-1 to TRBJ2-7. There are 15 residues in the CDR3. CDR1 and CDR2 (germline): SQVTM, ANQGSEA. The CDR3 loop is CSVEGPGQEAYEQYF.

The gene calls are TRBV5-1 and TRBJ2-7; TCRdb outputs TRBD1, but without DNA this stays unchecked. CDR3 length: 14 residues. Germline lookup yields CDR1 SGHRS and CDR2 YFSETQ. The CDR3 loop reads CASSFSIGGYEQYF. Looking up the rest from reference TRBV5-1 and TRBJ2-7 gives the full variable domain: KAGVTQTPRYLIKTRGQQVTLSCSPISGHRSVSWYQQTPGQGLQFLFEYFSETQRNKGNFPGRFSGRQFSNSRSEMNVSTLELGDSALYLCASSFSIGGYEQYFGPGTRLTVT.

J is TRBJ2-5 and V is TRBV28. This CDR3 has 13 residues. Germline V gene sequence: CDR1 MDHEN, CDR2 SYDVKM. CDR3 region: CATMARRQETQYF. The entire variable domain, with the rest obtained from reference TRBV28 and TRBJ2-5, is as follows: DVKVTQSSRYLVKRTGEKVFLECVQDMDHENMFWYRQDPGLGLRLIYFSYDVKMKEKGDIPEGYSVSREKKERFSLILESASTNQTSMYLCATMARRQETQYFGPGTRLLVL.

The V gene is TRBV7-3, the J gene TRBJ1-1; the D call from TCRdb, TRBD1, cannot be confirmed without DNA. Germline CDR1 and CDR2: SGHTA and FQGTGA. This CDR3 comprises 13 residues. CDR3 amino acids: CASRNTGESEAFF.

This rearrangement joins TRBV4-3 to TRBJ2-7; with no DNA, the TCRdb D assignment of TRBD1 cannot be verified. The length of the CDR3 is 13 residues. Germline lookup yields CDR1 LGHNA and CDR2 YSLEER. The CDR3 protein is CASSQDMGGEQYF.